This T cell receptor (beta chain) is drawn from a study of T cell responses to AZD1222 COVID-19 vaccine. Findings of the study overall: Repertoires were sampled only after the peak T cell response.

This clone was seen once. What it binds is unknown. The data were produced by immunoSEQ multiplex PCR, yet TCRdb's version contains in-frame clones alone and is incomplete. The sample includes some 130,000 clones, over 85% seen only once; the top ten take roughly 2%. The sequencing here drew on peripheral blood, taken on day 0 of AZD1222 vaccination. The source is an adult in good health.

CDR3 in DNA: TGTGCCAGCAGCCAAGATCTAGTCGGGAGAGCTTTCTTT. It codes for CASSQDLVGRAFF. The chain is built from TRBV3-1 (or the pseudogene TRBV3-2) and TRBJ1-1; D not certain. Trimming took 0 bases from V and 10 from J, leaving 12 bases between them. CDR3 length: 13 residues. The germline gives CDR1 LGHDT, CDR2 YNNKEL (reference sequence).